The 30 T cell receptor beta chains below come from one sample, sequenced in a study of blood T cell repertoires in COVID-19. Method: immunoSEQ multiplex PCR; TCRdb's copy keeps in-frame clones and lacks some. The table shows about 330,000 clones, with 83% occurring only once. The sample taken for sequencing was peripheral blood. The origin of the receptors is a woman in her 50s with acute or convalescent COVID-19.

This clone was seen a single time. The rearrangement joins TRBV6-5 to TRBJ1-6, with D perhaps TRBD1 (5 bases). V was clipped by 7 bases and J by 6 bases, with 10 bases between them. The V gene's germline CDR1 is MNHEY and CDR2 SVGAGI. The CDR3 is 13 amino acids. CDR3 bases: TGTGCCAGCATGGCCAGGGCTAATTCACCCCTCCACTTT. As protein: CASMARANSPLHF.

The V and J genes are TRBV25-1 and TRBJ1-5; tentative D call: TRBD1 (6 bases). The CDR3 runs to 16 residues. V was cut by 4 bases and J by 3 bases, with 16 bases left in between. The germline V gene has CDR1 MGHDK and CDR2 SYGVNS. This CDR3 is CASSGTGSGNNQPQHF. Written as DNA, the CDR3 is TGTGCCAGCAGTGGTACAGGGTCGGGGAACAATCAGCCCCAGCATTTT.

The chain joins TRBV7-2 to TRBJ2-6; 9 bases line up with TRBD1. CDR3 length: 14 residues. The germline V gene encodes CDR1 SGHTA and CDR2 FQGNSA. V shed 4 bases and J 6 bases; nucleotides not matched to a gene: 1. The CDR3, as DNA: TGTGCCAGCAGCTCACAGGGGGCGGCCAACGTCCTGACTTTC. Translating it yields CASSSQGAANVLTF.

The CDR3 coding sequence is TGCGCCAGCAGCTTGGTGCCGGGACAGGGAATTGAAACAGATACGCAGTATTTT. Protein product: CASSLVPGQGIETDTQYF. V is TRBV5-1 and J is TRBJ2-3, with 9 bases fitting TRBD1. This CDR3 spans 18 amino acids. CDR1 and CDR2 (germline): SGHRS, YFSETQ. V lost 0 bases, J lost 3 bases, and 11 bases stayed unmatched.

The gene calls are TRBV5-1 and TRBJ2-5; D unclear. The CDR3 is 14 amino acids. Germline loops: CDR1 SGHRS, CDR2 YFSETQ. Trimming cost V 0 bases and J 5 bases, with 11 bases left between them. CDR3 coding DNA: TGCGCCAGCAGCTTGGCCGGCAGCGTGGAGACCCAGTACTTC. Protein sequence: CASSLAGSVETQYF.

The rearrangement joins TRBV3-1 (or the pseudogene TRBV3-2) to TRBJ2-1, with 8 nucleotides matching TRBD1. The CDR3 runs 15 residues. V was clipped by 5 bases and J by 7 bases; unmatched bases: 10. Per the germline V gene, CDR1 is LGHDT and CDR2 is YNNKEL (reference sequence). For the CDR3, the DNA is TGTGCCAGCAGCTCTAGCAGGGGGCGAGGAAATGAGCAGTTCTTC. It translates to CASSSSRGRGNEQFF.

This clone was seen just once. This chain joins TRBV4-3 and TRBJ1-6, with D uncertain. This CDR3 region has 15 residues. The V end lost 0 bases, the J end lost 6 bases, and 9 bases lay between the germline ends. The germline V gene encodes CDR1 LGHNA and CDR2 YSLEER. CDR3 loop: CASSQESLTNSPLHF. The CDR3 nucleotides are TGCGCCAGCAGCCAAGAATCCCTAACTAATTCACCCCTCCACTTT.

DNA for the CDR3: TGTGCCAGTAGTCCGGGACAGGGATCTAATCAGCCCCAGCATTTT. Encoded protein: CASSPGQGSNQPQHF. The chain is built from TRBV19 and TRBJ1-5; 9 bases are shared with TRBD1. The V gene end was trimmed by 5 bases and the J gene end by 4 bases; junction bases not matched to a gene: 6. Germline assignment: CDR1 LNHDA and CDR2 SQIVND (reference sequence). The CDR3 consists of 15 residues.

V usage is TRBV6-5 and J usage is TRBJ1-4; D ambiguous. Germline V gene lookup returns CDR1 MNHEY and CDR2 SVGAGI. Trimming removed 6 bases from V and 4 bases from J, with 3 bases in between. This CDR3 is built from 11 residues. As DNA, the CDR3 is TGTGCCAGCAGCCATAATGAAAAACTGTTTTTT. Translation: CASSHNEKLFF.

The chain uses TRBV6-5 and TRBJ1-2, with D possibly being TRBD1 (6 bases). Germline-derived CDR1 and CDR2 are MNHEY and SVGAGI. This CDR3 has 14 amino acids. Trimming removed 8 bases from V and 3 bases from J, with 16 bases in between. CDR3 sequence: CASHPGTSYYGYTF. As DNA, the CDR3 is TGTGCCAGCCACCCCGGGACATCATACTATGGCTACACCTTC.

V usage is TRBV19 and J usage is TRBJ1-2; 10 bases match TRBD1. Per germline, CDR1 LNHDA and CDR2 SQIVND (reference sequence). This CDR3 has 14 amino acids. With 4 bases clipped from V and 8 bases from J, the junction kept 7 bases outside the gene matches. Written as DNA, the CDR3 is TGTGCCAGTAGTAATATGGGACAGGGGTTCGGCTACACCTTC. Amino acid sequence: CASSNMGQGFGYTF.

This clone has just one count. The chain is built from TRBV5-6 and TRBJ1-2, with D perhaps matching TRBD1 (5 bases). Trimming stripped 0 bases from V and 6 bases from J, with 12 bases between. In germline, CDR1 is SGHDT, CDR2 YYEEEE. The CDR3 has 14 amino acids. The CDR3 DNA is TGTGCCAGCAGCTTGGACTTCGGGGGAGATGGCTACACCTTC. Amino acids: CASSLDFGGDGYTF. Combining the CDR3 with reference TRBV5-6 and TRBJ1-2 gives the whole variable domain DAGVTQSPTHLIKTRGQQVTLRCSPKSGHDTVSWYQQALGQGPQFIFQYYEEEERQRGNFPDRFSGHQFPNYSSELNVNALLLGDSALYLCASSLDFGGDGYTFGSGTRLTVV.

The CDR3 DNA reads as TGTGCCAGTAGGGGCGGGGCAGGTGTTAACATTCAGTACTTC. Translated: CASRGGAGVNIQYF. The chain employs TRBV19 and TRBJ2-4; a possible D gene is TRBD2 (6 bases). Germline CDR1 LNHDA, CDR2 SQIVND (reference sequence). The V and J ends lost 6 bases and 7 bases respectively, with 16 bases between them. CDR3 length equals 14 residues.

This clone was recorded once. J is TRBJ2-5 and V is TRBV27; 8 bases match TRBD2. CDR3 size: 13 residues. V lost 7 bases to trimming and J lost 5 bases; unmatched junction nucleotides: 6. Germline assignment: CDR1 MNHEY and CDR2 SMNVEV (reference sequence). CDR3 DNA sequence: TGTGCCAGCACATCCGGGGGGGCGGAGACCCAGTACTTC. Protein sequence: CASTSGGAETQYF.

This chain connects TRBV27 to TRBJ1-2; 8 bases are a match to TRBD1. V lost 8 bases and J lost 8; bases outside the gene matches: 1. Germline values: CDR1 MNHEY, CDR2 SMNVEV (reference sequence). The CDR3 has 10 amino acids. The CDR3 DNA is TGTGCCAGCCCAGGGGGCGGCTACACCTTC. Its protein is CASPGGGYTF.

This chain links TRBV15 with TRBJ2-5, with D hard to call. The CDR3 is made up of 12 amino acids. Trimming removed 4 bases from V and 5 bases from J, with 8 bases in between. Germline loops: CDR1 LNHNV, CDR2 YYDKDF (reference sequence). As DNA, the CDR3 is TGTGCCACCAGCATCCTGAGGGAGACCCAGTACTTC. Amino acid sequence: CATSILRETQYF.

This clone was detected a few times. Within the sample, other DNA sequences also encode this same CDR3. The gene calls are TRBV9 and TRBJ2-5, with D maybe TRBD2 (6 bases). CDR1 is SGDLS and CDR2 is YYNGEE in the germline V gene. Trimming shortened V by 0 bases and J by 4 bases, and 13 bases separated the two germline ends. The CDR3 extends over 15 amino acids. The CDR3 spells CASSVDSGRGETQYF. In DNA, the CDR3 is TGTGCCAGCAGCGTAGATAGCGGAAGGGGAGAGACCCAGTACTTC.

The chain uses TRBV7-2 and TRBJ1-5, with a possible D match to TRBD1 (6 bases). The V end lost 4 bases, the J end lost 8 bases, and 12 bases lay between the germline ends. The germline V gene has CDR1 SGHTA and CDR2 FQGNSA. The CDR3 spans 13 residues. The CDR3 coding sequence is TGTGCCAGCAGCTCAGGCAGACAGGAGCCCCAGCATTTT. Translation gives CASSSGRQEPQHF.

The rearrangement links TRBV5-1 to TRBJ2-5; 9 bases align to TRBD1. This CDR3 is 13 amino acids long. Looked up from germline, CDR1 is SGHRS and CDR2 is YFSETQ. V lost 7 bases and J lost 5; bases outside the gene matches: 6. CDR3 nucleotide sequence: TGCGCCAGCGGGGACAGGGCCCCGGAGACCCAGTACTTC. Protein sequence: CASGDRAPETQYF.

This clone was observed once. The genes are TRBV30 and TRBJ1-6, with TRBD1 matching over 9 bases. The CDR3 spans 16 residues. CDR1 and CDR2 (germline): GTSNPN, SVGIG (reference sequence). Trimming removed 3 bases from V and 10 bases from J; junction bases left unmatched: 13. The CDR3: CAWSSPLQGAGSPLHF. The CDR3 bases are TGTGCCTGGAGCTCCCCACTACAGGGGGCCGGGTCACCCCTCCACTTT.

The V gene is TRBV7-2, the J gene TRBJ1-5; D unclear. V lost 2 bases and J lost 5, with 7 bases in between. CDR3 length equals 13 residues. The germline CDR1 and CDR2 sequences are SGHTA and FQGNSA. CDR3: CASSLMADQPQHF. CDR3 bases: TGTGCCAGCAGCTTAATGGCAGATCAGCCCCAGCATTTT.

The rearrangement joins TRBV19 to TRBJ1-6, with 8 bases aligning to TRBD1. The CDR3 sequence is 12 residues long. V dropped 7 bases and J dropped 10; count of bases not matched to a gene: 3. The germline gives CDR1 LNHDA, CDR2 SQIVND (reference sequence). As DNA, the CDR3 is TGTGCCAGTAAAACAGGGGGATCACCCCTCCACTTT. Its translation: CASKTGGSPLHF.

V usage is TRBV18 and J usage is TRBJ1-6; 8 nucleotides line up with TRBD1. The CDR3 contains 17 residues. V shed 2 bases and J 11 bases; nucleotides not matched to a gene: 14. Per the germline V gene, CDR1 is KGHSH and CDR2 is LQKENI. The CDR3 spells CASSPESQGALGTPLHF. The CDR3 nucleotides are TGTGCCAGCTCACCAGAGAGCCAGGGGGCGCTCGGGACACCCCTCCACTTT. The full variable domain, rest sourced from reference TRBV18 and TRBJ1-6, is NAGVMQNPRHLVRRRGQEARLRCSPMKGHSHVYWYRQLPEEGLKFMVYLQKENIIDESGMPKERFSAEFPKEGPSILRIQQVVRGDSAAYFCASSPESQGALGTPLHFGNGTRLTVT.

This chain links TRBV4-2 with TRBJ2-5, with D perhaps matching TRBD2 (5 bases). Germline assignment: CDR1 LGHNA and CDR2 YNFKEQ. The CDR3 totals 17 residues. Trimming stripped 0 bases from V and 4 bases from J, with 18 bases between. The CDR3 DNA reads TGTGCCAGCAGCCAAGACGACCGTCCCGGGGTTTTAGAGACCCAGTACTTC. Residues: CASSQDDRPGVLETQYF.

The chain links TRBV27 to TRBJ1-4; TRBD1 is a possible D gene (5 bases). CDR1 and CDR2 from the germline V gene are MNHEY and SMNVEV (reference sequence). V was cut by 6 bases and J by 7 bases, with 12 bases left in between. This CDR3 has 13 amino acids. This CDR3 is CASRRGGGEKLFF. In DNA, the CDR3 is TGTGCCAGCAGGCGTGGGGGAGGTGAAAAACTGTTTTTT. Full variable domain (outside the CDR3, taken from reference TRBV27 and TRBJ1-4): EAQVTQNPRYLITVTGKKLTVTCSQNMNHEYMSWYRQDPGLGLRQIYYSMNVEVTDKGDVPEGYKVSRKEKRNFPLILESPSPNQTSLYFCASRRGGGEKLFFGSGTQLSVL.

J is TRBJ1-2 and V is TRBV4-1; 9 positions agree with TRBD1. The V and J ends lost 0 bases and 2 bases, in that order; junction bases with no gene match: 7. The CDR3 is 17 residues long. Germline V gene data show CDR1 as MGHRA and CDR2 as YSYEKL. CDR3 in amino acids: CASSQDLIGQGNYGYTF. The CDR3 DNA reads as TGCGCCAGCAGCCAAGATTTAATAGGACAGGGGAACTATGGCTACACCTTC.

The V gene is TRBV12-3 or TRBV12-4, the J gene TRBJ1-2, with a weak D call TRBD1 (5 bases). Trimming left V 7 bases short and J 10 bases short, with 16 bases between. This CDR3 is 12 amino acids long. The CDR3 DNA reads TGTGCCAGCACTTTCGGGCAGGGCGTCTACACCTTC. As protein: CASTFGQGVYTF.

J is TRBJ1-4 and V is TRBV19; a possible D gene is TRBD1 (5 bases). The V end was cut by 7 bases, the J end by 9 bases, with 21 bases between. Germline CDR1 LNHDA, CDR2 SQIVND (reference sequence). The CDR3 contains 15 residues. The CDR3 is CASKGTSRVSKKLFF. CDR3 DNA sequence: TGTGCCAGTAAGGGGACTTCTCGGGTCTCCAAAAAACTGTTTTTT.

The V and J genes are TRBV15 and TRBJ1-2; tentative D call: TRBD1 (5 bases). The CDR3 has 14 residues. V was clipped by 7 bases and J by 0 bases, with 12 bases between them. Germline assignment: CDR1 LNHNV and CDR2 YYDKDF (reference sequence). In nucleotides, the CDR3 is TGTGCCACCAATGACGGCAGGGCTAACTATGGCTACACCTTC. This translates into CATNDGRANYGYTF.

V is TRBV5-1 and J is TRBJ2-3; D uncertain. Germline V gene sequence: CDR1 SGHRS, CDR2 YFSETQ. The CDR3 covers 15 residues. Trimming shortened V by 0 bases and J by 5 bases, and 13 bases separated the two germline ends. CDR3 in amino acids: CASSLGLATGDTQYF. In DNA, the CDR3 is TGCGCCAGCAGCTTGGGTTTAGCTACTGGAGATACGCAGTATTTT.